Listed below are T cell receptor beta chains from one sample, sequenced in a study of radiation and T cells in renal cell carcinoma. Some clones are missing from TCRdb's copy, which holds only in-frame ones; the method was immunoSEQ multiplex PCR. This table holds some 140,000 clones, roughly 88% found once. This specimen consisted of blood, obtained from a patient whose treatment included radiotherapy and nephrectomy. These receptors were obtained from a woman in her forties or fifties with renal cell carcinoma. Both conserved end residues are part of each CDR3. Fields, in order: V gene, clone size, D gene, J gene, CDR3 protein, CDR3 DNA. The D gene is left open where the match is weak. Clone sizes are given selectively: once, few, many, or a class where the clone is expanded.

TRBV11-2	-	-	TRBJ2-2	CASSLGSFDDTGELFF	TGTGCCAGCAGCTTAGGAAGTTTTGATGACACCGGGGAGCTGTTTTTT
TRBV2	-	-	TRBJ1-2	CASRQGINGYTF	TGTGCCAGCAGGCAGGGTATCAATGGCTACACCTTC
TRBV9	once	-	TRBJ1-1	CASSVGGDTEAFF	TGTGCCAGCAGCGTAGGTGGGGACACTGAAGCTTTCTTT
TRBV19	-	TRBD1	TRBJ1-6	CASNPGTATNSPLHF	TGTGCCAGTAATCCCGGGACAGCCACGAATTCACCCCTCCACTTT
TRBV6-1	few	-	TRBJ1-2	CATRPPPNYGYTF	TGTGCCACTCGCCCCCCTCCTAACTATGGCTACACCTTC
TRBV9	-	-	TRBJ2-1	CASSVGGEGYEQFF	TGTGCCAGCAGCGTAGGCGGGGAAGGTTATGAGCAGTTCTTC
TRBV11-2	-	-	TRBJ1-3	CASSAIYGDTIYF	TGTGCCAGCAGCGCAATATATGGAGACACCATATATTTT
TRBV5-1	-	-	TRBJ2-1	CASRTEGRPYNEQFF	TGCGCCAGCAGGACAGAAGGGCGTCCATACAATGAGCAGTTCTTC
TRBV7-6	-	-	TRBJ2-3	CASSLGTSTDTQYF	TGTGCCAGCAGCTTAGGGACTAGCACAGATACGCAGTATTTT
TRBV15	-	TRBD1	TRBJ2-7	CATSLGQGDEQYF	TGTGCCACCAGCTTGGGACAGGGTGACGAGCAGTACTTC
TRBV29-1	-	-	TRBJ2-1	CSATLGGVGEQFF	TGCAGCGCAACACTAGGAGGGGTGGGGGAGCAGTTCTTC
TRBV6-1	-	-	TRBJ1-2	CASSETNRGSYGYTF	TGTGCCAGCAGTGAAACTAATAGAGGGAGCTATGGCTACACCTTC
TRBV11-1	-	TRBD1	TRBJ1-1	CASSRTGGAEAFF	TGTGCCAGCAGCCGGACAGGGGGGGCTGAAGCTTTCTTT
TRBV10-1	-	TRBD1	TRBJ1-1	CASSESPGGTEAFF	TGCGCCAGCAGTGAGTCGCCAGGGGGCACTGAAGCTTTCTTT
TRBV7-7	-	-	TRBJ1-4	CASSPMDTGGKLFF	TGTGCTAGCAGCCCCATGGACACCGGGGGAAAACTGTTTTTT